The 29 T cell receptor beta chains listed next were all sequenced from one sample in a study of T cell responses to AZD1222 COVID-19 vaccine. Sequenced by immunoSEQ multiplex PCR; TCRdb stores in-frame clones only, minus some. The sample includes roughly 140,000 clones, around nine tenths seen only once; the top ten take about 9.4%. The sample in question was peripheral blood, obtained 28 days after the second AZD1222 dose. These receptor sequences come from an adult who received the AZD1222 COVID-19 vaccine.

V gene TRBV7-9 combines with J gene TRBJ2-3, with D maybe TRBD2 (6 bases). V dropped 2 bases and J dropped 4 bases, with 16 bases sitting between them. Germline V CDR1 and CDR2: SEHNR, FQNEAQ (reference sequence). The CDR3 is 16 residues long. DNA for the CDR3: TGTGCCAGCAGCTTACTTCTCGGGAGCGGCCCAGATACGCAGTATTTT. Protein sequence: CASSLLLGSGPDTQYF.

The genes are TRBV3-1 (or the pseudogene TRBV3-2) and TRBJ1-2, with a possible D match to TRBD1 (5 bases). The CDR3 totals 16 residues. Trimming cost V 0 bases and J 4 bases, with 15 bases left between them. Germline CDR1 is LGHDT and CDR2 is YNNKEL (reference sequence). The CDR3 coding sequence is TGTGCCAGCAGCCAAGATCCCCAGGGTCGAGGCTATGGCTACACCTTC. Its translation: CASSQDPQGRGYGYTF.

The chain employs TRBV9 and TRBJ1-2, with 12 bases aligning to TRBD1. Germline CDR1 reads SGDLS; CDR2 reads YYNGEE. This CDR3 has 14 residues. J lost 7 bases, V lost 4 bases, and 5 bases had no gene match. The CDR3 region has the DNA TGTGCCAGCAGCCTCGGGACAGGGGGCGGTGGCTACACCTTC. Translation: CASSLGTGGGGYTF.

The CDR3 sequence is CASSLDRMGTDTQYF. As DNA, the CDR3 is TGTGCCAGCAGCTTGGACAGGATGGGTACAGATACGCAGTATTTT. The chain has TRBV5-4 and TRBJ2-3, with D perhaps TRBD1 (5 bases). There are 15 residues in the CDR3. Germline CDR1 and CDR2: SGHNT and YYREEE (reference sequence). Trimming pared 0 bases from V and 3 bases from J, leaving 11 bases between.

The CDR3 sequence is CASSAHGTGENTEAFF. Here the CDR3 DNA reads TGTGCCAGCAGTGCCCACGGGACAGGGGAGAACACTGAAGCTTTCTTT. The chain couples TRBV25-1 to TRBJ1-1, with 10 bases aligning to TRBD1. Losses at the gene ends were 4 bases for V and 1 base for J; bases not matched to a gene: 6. The CDR3 runs to 16 residues. CDR1 and CDR2 from the germline V gene are MGHDK and SYGVNS.

This clone was seen just once. In DNA form, the CDR3 reads TGTGCCAGCAGGAAGACAGGGTTAACTAATGAAAAACTGTTTTTT. This codes for CASRKTGLTNEKLFF. The chain recombines TRBV28 with TRBJ1-4; 7 bases line up with TRBD1. The V gene's germline CDR1 is MDHEN and CDR2 SYDVKM. The CDR3 totals 15 residues. The V segment lost 6 bases and the J segment 1 base; nucleotides outside the gene matches: 5.

The CDR3: CASSLEGRNSPLHF. The DNA of the CDR3 is TGTGCCAGCAGCTTGGAGGGCAGAAATTCACCCCTCCACTTT. V usage is TRBV5-6 and J usage is TRBJ1-6; D ambiguous. Germline CDR1 SGHDT, CDR2 YYEEEE. V lost 0 bases and J 7 bases, leaving 8 bases between the germline ends. The CDR3 sequence is 14 residues long.

This clone was found once. The junction and the germline gene differ at one end; a read error may be behind it. The chain recombines TRBV6-6 with TRBJ1-1, with TRBD1 as a possible D gene (5 bases). There are 12 residues in the CDR3. CDR1 and CDR2 from the germline V gene are MNHNY and SVGAGI (reference sequence). In DNA form, the CDR3 reads TGTGCCAGCAGTCACTCAGGGACTGAAGCTTTCTTT. Translated, it gives CASSHSGTEAFF.

This clone was counted once. J is TRBJ1-1 and V is TRBV7-9; TRBD1 aligns across 8 bases. This CDR3 is 14 amino acids long. The V gene end was trimmed by 5 bases and the J gene end by 6 bases; junction bases not matched to a gene: 8. CDR1 and CDR2 from the germline V gene are SEHNR and FQNEAQ (reference sequence). CDR3 sequence: CASSPRQGQAEAFF. The CDR3 nucleotides read TGTGCCAGCAGCCCCAGACAGGGGCAGGCTGAAGCTTTCTTT.

The chain employs TRBV6-6 and TRBJ1-5; D is ambiguous. The germline CDR1 and CDR2 sequences are MNHNY and SVGAGI (reference sequence). Trimming took 5 bases from V and 0 from J, leaving 8 bases between them. The CDR3 runs to 14 residues. CDR3 residues: CASSPNYSNQPQHF. The CDR3 region has the DNA TGTGCCAGCAGTCCCAACTATAGCAATCAGCCCCAGCATTTT.

The chain uses TRBV19 and TRBJ2-1; TRBD1 agrees at 7 bases. Germline CDR1 LNHDA, CDR2 SQIVND (reference sequence). CDR3 size: 12 residues. Trimming took 10 bases from V and 3 from J; bases not matched to a gene: 3. CDR3 region: CATTGVYNEQFF. CDR3 in DNA: TGTGCCACCACAGGGGTCTACAATGAGCAGTTCTTC.

V is TRBV12-3 or TRBV12-4 and J is TRBJ1-4; D possibly corresponds to TRBD1 (6 bases). Trimming removed 8 bases at V and 6 bases at J, with 13 bases between. This CDR3 has 13 residues. The CDR3 coding sequence is TGTGCCAGCTACAGGGAAGGGGATGAAAAACTGTTTTTT. This gives the protein CASYREGDEKLFF.

The J gene is TRBJ2-2, the V gene TRBV2; D may correspond to TRBD1 or TRBD2 (5 bases each). Germline assignment: CDR1 SNHLY and CDR2 FYNNEI. Deletions cut 6 bases from V and 5 bases from J, with 16 bases between. This CDR3 region has 15 residues. CDR3 amino acids: CASRLMGTGTGELFF. CDR3 in DNA: TGTGCCAGCAGGCTAATGGGGACCGGGACCGGGGAGCTGTTTTTT.

The chain carries TRBV29-1 and TRBJ2-5, with TRBD2 matching over 8 bases. This CDR3 comprises 13 residues. The germline V gene encodes CDR1 SQVTM and CDR2 ANQGSEA. With 1 base clipped from V and 10 bases from J, the junction kept 8 bases outside the gene matches. The DNA for the CDR3 is TGCAGCGTTGAAGGGCTAGCGGGCCGGGACCAGTACTTC. It codes for CSVEGLAGRDQYF. Combining the CDR3 with reference TRBV29-1 and TRBJ2-5 gives the whole variable domain SAVISQKPSRDICQRGTSLTIQCQVDSQVTMMFWYRQQPGQSLTLIATANQGSEATYESGFVIDKFPISRPNLTFSTLTVSNMSPEDSSIYLCSVEGLAGRDQYFGPGTRLLVL.

As DNA, the CDR3 is TGCAGCGCCGCCTCGGGGGCGCACACTGAAGCTTTCTTT. This codes for CSAASGAHTEAFF. V is TRBV29-1 and J is TRBJ1-1, with TRBD1 as a possible D gene (6 bases). This CDR3 has 13 amino acids. Germline-derived CDR1 and CDR2 are SQVTM and ANQGSEA. Trimming took off 7 bases at V and 3 bases at J, with 15 bases between the two ends.

J is TRBJ2-1 and V is TRBV20-1; TRBD2 aligns across 12 bases. Trimming cost V 3 bases and J 9 bases; bases outside gene matches: 9. CDR1 is DFQATT, CDR2 SNEGSKA, per germline (reference sequence). This CDR3 comprises 15 residues. CDR3 nucleotides: TGCAGTGCTAGTGTGGCTAGCGGGGGGGCCCTTGAGCAGTTCTTC. Translating gives CSASVASGGALEQFF.

This chain connects TRBV28 to TRBJ1-5; D is unresolved. Germline CDR1 is MDHEN and CDR2 is SYDVKM. V was cut by 3 bases and J by 3 bases, with 9 bases left in between. The CDR3 spans 14 residues. CDR3 amino acids: CASSFIGNNQPQHF. The CDR3 bases are TGTGCCAGCAGTTTTATCGGGAACAATCAGCCCCAGCATTTT.

The chain links TRBV10-3 to TRBJ1-1; D is undetermined. V was pared by 6 bases and J by 5 bases, with 7 bases between. Germline V gives CDR1 ENHRY, CDR2 SYGVKD. The CDR3 has 11 residues. The CDR3, as DNA: TGTGCCATCAGCGAGCGGACTGAAGCTTTCTTT. Translation gives CAISERTEAFF.

The chain employs TRBV11-2 and TRBJ2-5; the D gene is possibly TRBD2 (6 bases). V shed 5 bases and J shed 2 bases, with 15 bases lying between them. There are 15 residues in the CDR3. Looked up from germline, CDR1 is SGHAT and CDR2 is FQNNGV. Written as DNA, the CDR3 is TGTGCCAGCAGCCCAGGCGGGGTACTACAAGAGACCCAGTACTTC. As protein: CASSPGGVLQETQYF.

The chain uses TRBV4-1 and TRBJ2-1, with D possibly being TRBD2 (6 bases). Trimming shortened V by 4 bases and J by 0 bases, and 10 bases separated the two germline ends. The CDR3 extends over 15 amino acids. In germline, CDR1 is MGHRA, CDR2 YSYEKL. The CDR3 here is CASSPGTGSYNEQFF. The CDR3 DNA is TGCGCCAGCAGCCCTGGGACTGGCTCCTACAATGAGCAGTTCTTC.

This chain connects TRBV7-2 to TRBJ2-1; D ambiguous. The germline V gene has CDR1 SGHTA and CDR2 FQGNSA. V was shortened by 8 bases and J by 4 bases, with 15 bases between the two germline ends. The CDR3 is 14 residues long. The CDR3 sequence: CASAGLGLYNEQFF. CDR3 nucleotide sequence: TGTGCCAGCGCTGGCCTAGGATTGTACAATGAGCAGTTCTTC. The whole variable domain, remainder taken from reference TRBV7-2 and TRBJ2-1, is GAGVSQSPSNKVTEKGKDVELRCDPISGHTALYWYRQSLGQGLEFLIYFQGNSAPDKSGLPSDRFSAERTGGSVSTLTIQRTQQEDSAVYLCASAGLGLYNEQFFGPGTRLTVL.

The chain is built from TRBV5-4 and TRBJ1-1; TRBD1 might be the D (5 bases). Germline assignment: CDR1 SGHNT and CDR2 YYREEE (reference sequence). V was shortened by 5 bases and J by 3 bases, with 20 bases between the two germline ends. The CDR3 is made up of 16 amino acids. CDR3 coding DNA: TGTGCCAGCAGGGTAGCCTACGGGGGTGGGGACACTGAAGCTTTCTTT. Translated, it gives CASRVAYGGGDTEAFF.

Only one count was recorded for this clone. This chain connects TRBV6-5 to TRBJ2-2; 10 nucleotides match TRBD2. The CDR3 is 15 residues long. Trimming removed 6 bases from V and 3 bases from J; junction bases left unmatched: 4. Germline lookup yields CDR1 MNHEY and CDR2 SVGAGI. The CDR3 coding sequence is TGTGCCAGCAGCTCGGGACTAGCGCACACCGGGGAGCTGTTTTTT. Amino acids: CASSSGLAHTGELFF.

V is TRBV19 and J is TRBJ1-4, with D uncertain. Trimming removed 6 bases from V and 7 bases from J, with 15 bases in between. The CDR3 has 14 residues. The germline V gene has CDR1 LNHDA and CDR2 SQIVND (reference sequence). This CDR3 is CASRKDHGSEKLFF. The CDR3 coding sequence is TGTGCCAGTAGAAAGGACCACGGGAGTGAAAAACTGTTTTTT. Full variable domain (missing parts from reference TRBV19 and TRBJ1-4): DGGITQSPKYLFRKEGQNVTLSCEQNLNHDAMYWYRQDPGQGLRLIYYSQIVNDFQKGDIAEGYSVSREKKESFPLTVTSAQKNPTAFYLCASRKDHGSEKLFFGSGTQLSVL.

V gene TRBV6-2 or TRBV6-3 combines with J gene TRBJ1-1; D gene uncertain. The V end was cut by 5 bases, the J end by 6 bases, with 16 bases between. CDR3 length: 14 residues. Germline CDR1 and CDR2: MNHEY and SVGEGT. Here the CDR3 DNA reads TGTGCCAGCAGTCCGCCTCGCGACTTCGCTGAAGCTTTCTTT. Residues: CASSPPRDFAEAFF.

The rearrangement joins TRBV19 to TRBJ1-6; D gene unclear. Germline V CDR1 and CDR2: LNHDA, SQIVND (reference sequence). V shed 5 bases and J shed 8 bases, with 19 bases lying between them. The CDR3 spans 16 residues. The CDR3 region is CASSARQETRDSPLHF. CDR3 DNA: TGTGCCAGTAGTGCCCGACAAGAAACACGGGATTCACCCCTCCACTTT.

V usage is TRBV20-1 and J usage is TRBJ1-2; D is unresolved. Germline V gene sequence: CDR1 DFQATT, CDR2 SNEGSKA (reference sequence). The CDR3 consists of 11 residues. V was cut by 7 bases and J by 5 bases, with 11 bases left in between. CDR3 in DNA: TGCAGTGTCTGGGAGCAATATGGCTACACCTTC. It is translated as CSVWEQYGYTF.

This chain connects TRBV2 to TRBJ2-4, with D possibly being TRBD1 or TRBD2 (5 bases each). The CDR3 runs 13 residues. V gave up 7 bases and J gave up 4 bases, with 11 bases separating them. The germline V gene has CDR1 SNHLY and CDR2 FYNNEI. In nucleotides, the CDR3 is TGTGCCAGCACCGGGACCGCTAAAAACATTCAGTACTTC. It yields the protein CASTGTAKNIQYF. The variable domain in full, with the rest retrieved from reference TRBV2 and TRBJ2-4, is EPEVTQTPSHQVTQMGQEVILRCVPISNHLYFYWYRQILGQKVEFLVSFYNNEISEKSEIFDDQFSVERPDGSNFTLKIRSTKLEDSAMYFCASTGTAKNIQYFGAGTRLSVL.

This sequence joins TRBV7-8 and TRBJ1-1; possible D gene TRBD1, 6 bases. Germline values: CDR1 SGHVS, CDR2 FQNEAQ. The CDR3 loop spans 15 amino acids. V was shortened by 1 base and J by 0 bases, with 9 bases between the two germline ends. CDR3 residues: CASSLGGQLNTEAFF. In DNA, the CDR3 is TGTGCCAGCAGCTTAGGCGGACAGCTGAACACTGAAGCTTTCTTT.